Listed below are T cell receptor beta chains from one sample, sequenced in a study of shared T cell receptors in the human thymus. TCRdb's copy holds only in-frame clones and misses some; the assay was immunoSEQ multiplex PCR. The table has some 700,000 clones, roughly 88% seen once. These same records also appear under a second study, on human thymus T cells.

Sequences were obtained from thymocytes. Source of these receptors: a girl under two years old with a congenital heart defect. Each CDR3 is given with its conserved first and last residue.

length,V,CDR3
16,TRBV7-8,CASSLAGALRTDTQYF
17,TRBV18,CASSPDWRDRRNSPLHF
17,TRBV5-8,CASSQWDRGRELETQYF
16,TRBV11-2,CASSSNNGQEGYGYTF
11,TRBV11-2,CASSFLYEQYF
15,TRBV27,CASRVYTGAHYGYTF
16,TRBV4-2,CASSQDLAGRTDTQYF
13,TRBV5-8,CASTMTGYHGYTF
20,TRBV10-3,CAISGGTKQSGQSLGRGYTF
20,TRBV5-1,CASTSTNTGSSDRANYGYTF
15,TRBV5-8,CASSLVIYSGNTIYF
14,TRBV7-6,CASSPDRASGELFF